The 7 T cell receptor beta chains listed next were all sequenced from one sample in a study of blood T cell repertoires in COVID-19 (dated by TCRdb to 2019 to 2021). Library prep was done by the immunoSEQ multiplex PCR assay. TCRdb provides this immuneACCESS table in a form limited to in-frame rearrangements. Some clones are lacking; in checked studies, under half of them reflect an unresolved V gene, and why the rest are absent is not known. Here the sample has 150,000 to 200,000 clones; around 85% occur a single time. Of the sample, under 4% falls within the top ten clones. Sequenced: peripheral blood. The receptors stem from a human donor with acute or convalescent COVID-19. The donor label of this sample is uncertain.

The chain combines TRBV5-3 with TRBJ1-5; 7 bases agree with TRBD1. TRBV5-3 is an ORF; its function is uncertain. CDR3 length equals 16 residues. The J segment lost 4 bases and the V segment lost 4 bases, leaving 11 bases of the junction unmatched. CDR3 sequence: CARSPFGQVLNQPQHF. CDR3 bases: TGTGCCAGAAGCCCCTTCGGACAGGTCTTAAATCAGCCCCAGCATTTT.

This clone came up a few times. This chain connects TRBV3-1 (or the pseudogene TRBV3-2) to TRBJ2-3; no reliable D call. The V gene lost 0 bases and the J gene lost 0 bases, with 13 bases spanning the gap. Germline CDR1 reads LGHDT; CDR2 reads YNNKEL (reference sequence). The CDR3 sequence is 17 residues long. The CDR3 sequence: CASSQDPTVLSTDTQYF. CDR3 DNA sequence: TGTGCCAGCAGCCAAGATCCCACGGTTTTGAGCACAGATACGCAGTATTTT.

This clone was picked up one time. V gene TRBV7-7 combines with J gene TRBJ1-2, with TRBD1 identical over 10 bases. The germline V gene has CDR1 SSHAT and CDR2 FNYEAQ (reference sequence). This CDR3 region has 16 residues. Trimming at V came to 5 bases and at J to 3 bases, leaving 9 bases not matched to a gene. The CDR3: CASSTTDRGAHYGYTF. The CDR3 DNA reads TGTGCCAGCAGCACCACGGACAGGGGGGCCCACTATGGCTACACCTTC.

The chain links TRBV2 to TRBJ1-1; 8 nucleotides align to TRBD1. CDR3 length: 13 amino acids. CDR1 SNHLY and CDR2 FYNNEI come from the germline V gene. Trimming removed 6 bases from V and 0 bases from J; junction bases left unmatched: 0. The CDR3 spells CASRDRVNTEAFF. The CDR3, as DNA: TGTGCCAGCAGGGACAGGGTGAACACTGAAGCTTTCTTT. Filled out from reference TRBV2 and TRBJ1-1, the complete variable domain reads EPEVTQTPSHQVTQMGQEVILRCVPISNHLYFYWYRQILGQKVEFLVSFYNNEISEKSEIFDDQFSVERPDGSNFTLKIRSTKLEDSAMYFCASRDRVNTEAFFGQGTRLTVV.

The rearrangement uses TRBV9 and TRBJ1-6; 7 nucleotides align to TRBD1. This CDR3 has 15 amino acids. In germline, CDR1 is SGDLS, CDR2 YYNGEE. The junction had 9 bases not matched to a gene; V was cut back by 7 bases and J by 5 bases. The CDR3 nucleotides are TGTGCCAGCCGCCCCACCGGGACAGATAATTCACCCCTCCACTTT. Its protein is CASRPTGTDNSPLHF.

The chain links TRBV9 to TRBJ2-2; the D gene is possibly TRBD2 (6 bases). V was cut by 3 bases and J by 1 base, with 10 bases left in between. The V gene's germline CDR1 is SGDLS and CDR2 YYNGEE. The CDR3 runs to 15 residues. CDR3 coding DNA: TGTGCCAGCAGCGGCGGGACGGTGAACACCGGGGAGCTGTTTTTT. Protein sequence: CASSGGTVNTGELFF.

The rearrangement links TRBV7-2 to TRBJ2-3, with 11 bases identical to TRBD2. Per the germline V gene, CDR1 is SGHTA and CDR2 is FQGNSA. V dropped 6 bases and J dropped 3; count of bases not matched to a gene: 2. The CDR3 loop spans 14 amino acids. Here the CDR3 reads CASSSGGGTDTQYF. Written as DNA, the CDR3 is TGTGCCAGCAGTAGCGGGGGGGGAACAGATACGCAGTATTTT.